This is a list of T cell receptor beta chains from one sample in a study of radiation and T cells in renal cell carcinoma. Using immunoSEQ multiplex PCR, the repertoire was profiled, and TCRdb retains in-frame clones only, with some absent. The profile shows about 130,000 clones, roughly 88% of them singletons. Specimen: blood, collected from a patient whose treatment included radiotherapy and nephrectomy. These TCRs come from a woman aged 45-65 years with renal cell carcinoma. Both conserved end residues are part of each CDR3. The D gene is left open where the match is weak. Size tells how often a clone was seen (once, few, many) or the class of an expanded clone, and some rows leave it out.

J gene | V gene | clone size | D gene | CDR3 DNA | CDR3 protein
TRBJ2-5 | TRBV19 | NA | NA | TGTGCCAGTAGTATTGCGGCAGACCAAGAGACCCAGTACTTC | CASSIAADQETQYF
TRBJ1-5 | TRBV5-8 | NA | TRBD1 | TGTGCCAGCAGCTTGGCCTGGACAGGGGATCAGCCCCAGCATTTT | CASSLAWTGDQPQHF
TRBJ1-2 | TRBV5-1 | NA | NA | TGCGCCAGCAGTAAGGGTGTAGGTGACTATGGCTACACCTTC | CASSKGVGDYGYTF
TRBJ2-3 | TRBV29-1 | NA | NA | TGCAGCGTTGAAGATCTCGGAGGACCTAGGGTAGATACGCAGTATTTT | CSVEDLGGPRVDTQYF
TRBJ2-1 | TRBV14 | NA | TRBD2 | TGTGCCAGCAGCCTAGCGGGGGACTACAATGAGCAGTTCTTC | CASSLAGDYNEQFF
TRBJ1-1 | TRBV14 | NA | NA | TGTGCCAGCAGCCAAGAGGCCGGCGGCACTGAAGCTTTCTTT | CASSQEAGGTEAFF
TRBJ2-6 | TRBV5-1 | NA | NA | TGCGCCAGCAGCTTTAACGGGGGTGCCTCTGGGGCCAACGTCCTGACTTTC | CASSFNGGASGANVLTF
TRBJ2-1 | TRBV25-1 | NA | TRBD2 | TGTGCCAGCAAGGGACTAGCGGGTTACAATGAGCAGTTCTTC | CASKGLAGYNEQFF
TRBJ2-3 | TRBV5-1 | NA | NA | TGCGCCAGCAGCCTGGGACTCAGCACAGATACGCAGTATTTT | CASSLGLSTDTQYF
TRBJ1-1 | TRBV13 | NA | NA | TGTGCCAGCAGCTTAGGAGGAGTGAAGACTGAAGCTTTCTTT | CASSLGGVKTEAFF
TRBJ1-5 | TRBV5-6 | NA | NA | TGTGCCAGCAGCTTGGCCGGGGGGCCGAGTCAGCCCCAGCATTTT | CASSLAGGPSQPQHF
TRBJ2-2 | TRBV19 | once | NA | TGTGCCAGTAGTGGGGGGCGCGTGGGAACCGGGGAGCTGTTTTTT | CASSGGRVGTGELFF
TRBJ1-1 | TRBV6-6 | few | NA | TGTGCCAGCAGTAAATATCAGACTGAAGCTTTCTTT | CASSKYQTEAFF
TRBJ1-1 | TRBV19 | NA | NA | TGTGCCAGTAGTATAACTCTTCGGGTTGGAGCTTTCTTT | CASSITLRVGAFF
TRBJ2-7 | TRBV6-5 | once | TRBD2 | TGTGCCAGCAGCCCTGGACTAGCGGAGACCTACGAGCAGTACTTC | CASSPGLAETYEQYF
TRBJ1-2 | TRBV6-5 | NA | TRBD1 | TGTGCCAGCAGGCAAGGGACAGCAGCTAACTATGGCTACACCTTC | CASRQGTAANYGYTF
TRBJ1-4 | TRBV19 | NA | TRBD1 | TGTGCCAGTAGTCGGGTGGCAGGGGGCCGCTCCGATGAAAAACTGTTTTTT | CASSRVAGGRSDEKLFF
TRBJ2-3 | TRBV6-5 | NA | TRBD1 | TGTGCCAGCACCTCGACAGGGGGCCTCGCAGATACGCAGTATTTT | CASTSTGGLADTQYF
TRBJ1-6 | TRBV7-6 | few | TRBD1 | TGTGCCAGCAGCTCCATTTACAGGGGTGTCTCACCCCTCCACTTT | CASSSIYRGVSPLHF
TRBJ1-1 | TRBV6-6 | NA | NA | TGTGCCAGCAGTTACGAGGCAGGGTTCGGGGACACTGAAGCTTTCTTT | CASSYEAGFGDTEAFF
TRBJ1-2 | TRBV7-9 | NA | NA | TGTGCCAGCAGCTCCGCCGGGACCCAAGGAGGGGACTATGGCTACACCTTC | CASSSAGTQGGDYGYTF
TRBJ2-6 | TRBV5-4 | NA | NA | TGTGCCAGCAGCCAGGGGTCTTCCGGGGCCAACGTCCTGACTTTC | CASSQGSSGANVLTF
TRBJ2-1 | TRBV29-1 | NA | TRBD1 | TGCAGCGTTGAATCTGAGGGGGCAACCTACAATGAGCAGTTCTTC | CSVESEGATYNEQFF
TRBJ2-7 | TRBV21-1 | NA | NA | TGTGCCAGCACCCCCTGCTACGAGCAGTACTTC | CASTPCYEQYF
TRBJ2-7 | TRBV7-2 | NA | TRBD2 | TGTGCCAGCAGCTTAGTGGGACTAGCGGGGGGCTACGAGCAGTACTTC | CASSLVGLAGGYEQYF
TRBJ2-2 | TRBV5-1 | few | NA | TGCGCCAGCAGATTAGGGACTCGGAAGACCGGGGAGCTGTTTTTT | CASRLGTRKTGELFF
TRBJ1-5 | TRBV18 | NA | NA | TGTGCCAGCTCACTCGGGGATGGGGGCAATCAGCCCCAGCATTTT | CASSLGDGGNQPQHF
TRBJ1-2 | TRBV7-9 | NA | NA | TGTGCCAGCAGTTACAGGGCGAACTATGGCTACACCTTC | CASSYRANYGYTF
TRBJ1-6 | TRBV19 | NA | NA | TGTGCCAGTAGTACCAGGGCACAACTGTCACCCCTCCACTTT | CASSTRAQLSPLHF
TRBJ2-3 | TRBV9 | NA | NA | TGTGCCAGCAGCGTAGGGGGAACAGATACGCAGTATTTT | CASSVGGTDTQYF
TRBJ1-2 | TRBV6-5 | NA | NA | TGTGCCAGCAGTTCACCCCCGTCTGGCTACACCTTC | CASSSPPSGYTF
TRBJ1-4 | TRBV18 | NA | TRBD1 | TGTGCCAGCTCACCGGGACAGTCTAATGAAAAACTGTTTTTT | CASSPGQSNEKLFF
TRBJ1-1 | TRBV7-7 | NA | NA | TGTGCTAGCAGCGTTAGCCTGAACACTGAAGCTTTCTTT | CASSVSLNTEAFF
TRBJ1-2 | TRBV7-9 | NA | NA | TGTGCCAGCAGCTTAGGACAACCCAACTATGGCTACACCTTC | CASSLGQPNYGYTF
TRBJ1-2 | TRBV6-6 | NA | NA | TGTGCCAGCAGTTTGGGAAGGGCAGGGTCCTATGGCTACACCTTC | CASSLGRAGSYGYTF
TRBJ1-5 | TRBV6-5 | NA | NA | TGTGCCAGCAGTCGTCTTGGGGATCAGCCCCAGCATTTT | CASSRLGDQPQHF
TRBJ2-7 | TRBV4-1 | once | NA | TGCGCCAGCAGCCAAGATGACACAGTCTACGAGCAGTACTTC | CASSQDDTVYEQYF
TRBJ1-3 | TRBV7-8 | NA | NA | TGTGCCAGCAGCAGCTGGGGCTCTGGAAACACCATATATTTT | CASSSWGSGNTIYF
TRBJ2-7 | TRBV18 | NA | TRBD1 | TGTGCCAGCTCACCCCCTACAGGGGGCCCGAACTCCTACGAGCAGTACTTC | CASSPPTGGPNSYEQYF
TRBJ1-5 | TRBV19 | NA | NA | TGTGCCAGTAGTATAGGGTCCGGGAGCAATCAGCCCCAGCATTTT | CASSIGSGSNQPQHF
TRBJ1-1 | TRBV14 | NA | TRBD1 | TGTGCCAGCAGCCACATTCGACAGGGCTCAGCTTTCTTT | CASSHIRQGSAFF
TRBJ2-7 | TRBV6-6 | once | NA | TGTGCCAGCAGGCCCCACGGGCCTTACGAGCAGTACTTC | CASRPHGPYEQYF
TRBJ2-3 | TRBV10-3 | NA | NA | TGTGCCATCAGTGACGACATACCGAAGGGCACAGATACGCAGTATTTT | CAISDDIPKGTDTQYF
TRBJ1-6 | TRBV19 | NA | TRBD1 | TGTGCCAGTAGTAGACAGGGGGCCCTATCACCCCTCCACTTT | CASSRQGALSPLHF
TRBJ1-2 | TRBV7-3 | NA | NA | TGTGCCAGCAGCTTCGGGGGGAGCGACTATGGCTACACCTTC | CASSFGGSDYGYTF
TRBJ2-3 | TRBV12-5 | NA | NA | TGTGCTAGTGGTTCCTTCTTGGGGGACACTAGCACAGATACGCAGTATTTT | CASGSFLGDTSTDTQYF
TRBJ2-4 | TRBV19 | NA | NA | TGTGCCAGTAGTATAACCGCTCAGTTACGGCTAGCCAAAAACATTCAGTACTTC | CASSITAQLRLAKNIQYF
TRBJ1-1 | TRBV5-6 | NA | NA | TGTGCCAGCAGATTAATTGGGTGGGACACTGAAGCTTTCTTT | CASRLIGWDTEAFF
TRBJ2-3 | TRBV7-8 | NA | TRBD2 | TGTGCCAGCAGCTTAGCTAGCGGGGGGGAGTATACGCAGTATTTT | CASSLASGGEYTQYF
TRBJ1-5 | TRBV2 | NA | NA | TGTGCCAGCAGTGGGGATAGGTATAATCAGCCCCAGCATTTT | CASSGDRYNQPQHF